This T cell receptor (beta chain) was sequenced during a study of shared clonotypes between healthy human individuals. The method was immunoSEQ multiplex PCR; TCRdb's version includes in-frame clones alone and lacks a portion of them. The table lists some 2 million clones, roughly 95% of them singletons, with 1% to 1.5% in the top ten. With respect to this clone: Its antigen is not identified.

The CDR3 extends over 15 amino acids. V trimming: 4 bases; J trimming: 9 bases; junction bases outside the gene matches: 8. Germline V gene data show CDR1 as SGDLS and CDR2 as YYNGEE. General observations from the study: When compared with the clonotypes that were shared by all four sorted-subset donors, the non-shared clonotypes turned out to have lower generation probabilities. Sequencing depth was expected to influence donor clonotype sharing.

Naivety among CD8 cells was defined by CD45RO negativity and positive CCR7 selection, thereby excluding terminally differentiated effector memory CD45RA+ cells. Donors comprised healthy HIV-negative adults lacking recent acute infections or vaccinations. Caucasian adults living in Nashville, Tennessee, provided all samples. The V call is TRBV9, the J call TRBJ1-5; 12 positions match TRBD1. The TCR was taken from a man aged 18 to 30 in good health. The sequenced sample consisted of naive CD8+ T cells sorted from blood. The CDR3 loop reads CASSRGTGGCRPQHF. The CDR3 DNA reads TGTGCCAGCAGCCGCGGGACAGGGGGCTGTCGGCCCCAGCATTTT.